This T cell receptor (beta chain) appears in the sequencing data of a study of cytotoxic CD8 clonotypes in ibrutinib-treated CLL (dated by TCRdb to 2020 to 2023). About the study as a whole: The cohort had about a dozen relapsed/refractory and roughly 14 treatment-naive patients; approximately 17 were IGHV unmutated. Response samples were obtained after a median of approximately eleven months of treatment, with a range of about 6 to 36 months. All remission and progressive disease samples were collected while patients were still receiving ibrutinib. Cryopreserved peripheral blood mononuclear cells were obtained before treatment, at response, and at either sustained remission or disease progression. Partial responses were observed in approximately 24 patients and complete responses in 2; after a median follow-up of 68 months, remission was maintained in roughly 14 patients and progression was observed in approximately 12. On average, each sample had approximately 260,000 productive templates and under 95,000 productive rearrangements. Of the 90 or so participants in the trial, about 25 had longitudinal samples available.

A MiSeq instrument was used for deep resolution sequencing, which targeted depths ranging from 1 in 1 million up to 1 in 200,000 T cells, with coverage averaging 10x for each clonotype. The immunoSEQ hsTCRB Kit was used to generate TCR beta libraries. Regarding the original processing steps: ImmunoSEQ Data Assistant and ImmunoSEQ Analyzer were used for data analysis, and V, D and J genes were assigned according to IMGT definitions. Clonality, which ranges from 0 to 1, was calculated by subtracting the normalized Shannon entropy of productive rearrangement frequencies from one. Public clonotype analysis was restricted to overrepresented clonotypes comprising at least 0.05% of each patient's repertoire. Repertoires from some twelve age-matched healthy donors in immuneACCESS were used as clonality controls. Entries here come from immuneACCESS through TCRdb and include only in-frame sequences with V and J called. Some clones fail to appear in such tables; in the studies checked, an unresolved V gene covers under half of the shortfall, and the cause of the remainder is unknown. For V, J and clone size, that table is used; D and trimming come from the DNA. Here the sample has about 150,000 clones; roughly three quarters occur a single time. The top ten constitute about 13% of the sample.

The intended sense of this specimen's time point label: 12 months on ibrutinib. About 2 micrograms of genomic DNA were extracted from cryopreserved PBMCs for TCR beta library preparation. Longitudinal blood samples from CLL patients on ibrutinib monotherapy were analyzed using high-throughput TCR beta sequencing. Patients were enrolled in a phase 2 open-label single-center ibrutinib monotherapy trial. Spanning cysteine to phenylalanine, the CDR3 consists of 16 amino acids. Here the CDR3 DNA is all that survives: 48 bases in frame from base 1. The junction carries 15 bases between V and J, which are trimmed by 0 bases and 3 bases respectively. The germline V gene (reference sequence) provides CDR1 SGHKS and CDR2 YYEKEE. The paper as a whole reports these results and caveats: Lymph node repertoires were not examined, and the timing of sampling was not matched between patients in sustained remission and those whose disease progressed. At baseline, clonality was higher than in age-matched healthy donors and showed a strong correlation with circulating CD8+ T-cell counts. Clonality rose at ibrutinib response, remained stable during sustained remission, and dropped back toward baseline at progression. Public clonotypes were found to be uncommon and were observed to contract or remain stable during treatment; the increase in clonality was shown to reflect expansion of private clonotypes at ibrutinib response.

Notes on this clone: Its antigen is unknown. Base qualities are not recorded, but no much larger clone differs from it by a single base.

The sequenced sample was PBMCs, obtained after 12 months of ibrutinib treatment. The TCR comes from a human donor with chronic lymphocytic leukemia. This receptor chain uses TRBV5-5 and TRBJ2-5; no D segment can be confidently identified. The bases are TGTGCCAGCAGCTTGGTTTCCGCACCAAATAAAGAGACCCAGTACTTC. Protein translation: CASSLVSAPNKETQYF.